This TCR beta chain was sequenced during a study of blood T cells in healthy people across ages. A second about 7 to 11 cycle PCR used barcoded and J-beta primers. One entry per CDR3 protein, called by TCRdb with MiXCR from the 5' RACE reads. The data contain under 1 million distinct CDR3 sequences, under 45% of them singletons. Germline CDR1 is MDHEN and CDR2 is SYDVKM. This CDR3 contains 13 residues. The gene calls are TRBV28 and TRBJ2-5; D call uncertain. The better agreement between TRBJ2-7 and the DNA end casts doubt on the J call. The clonotype comes from a man in his 60s in good health. Material: blood. CDR3 coding DNA: TGTGCCAGCAGCCCCCGGTCCCCATACGAGCAGTACTTC. This gives the protein CASSPRSPYEQYF.